Below, 24 T cell receptor beta chains from the same sample are listed, as sequenced in a study of cytomegalovirus exposure and HLA in healthy donors. Amplification used 60 Vbeta primers and 13 Jbeta primers. Sequenced by immunoSEQ multiplex PCR; TCRdb stores in-frame clones only, minus some. Among around 200,000 clones, about two thirds were seen once, and the ten largest hold around 3%. The sample comprised PBMCs. Every receptor here comes from a man between 35 and 55 years old in good health and CMV-seropositive.

The CDR3 is CASSQAGKGTDTQYF. The DNA of the CDR3 is TGTGCCAGCAGCCAAGCGGGGAAGGGCACAGATACGCAGTATTTT. The chain uses TRBV14 and TRBJ2-3; tentatively, D is TRBD2 (5 bases). The V and J ends lost 1 base and 1 base respectively, with 9 bases between them. Germline V lookup: CDR1 SGHDN, CDR2 FVKESK. The CDR3 has 15 amino acids.

V usage is TRBV19 and J usage is TRBJ1-2; 7 bases align to TRBD1. Germline V gene sequence: CDR1 LNHDA, CDR2 SQIVND (reference sequence). The trim removed 9 bases at V and 3 bases at J, leaving 4 bases unmatched. CDR3 size: 12 residues. The CDR3 protein is CASRGQDYGYTF. The DNA of the CDR3 is TGTGCCAGCCGTGGACAGGACTATGGCTACACCTTC.

This clone was recorded only once. This chain connects TRBV27 to TRBJ1-6; no reliable D call. The CDR3 has 15 residues. The ends were cut back, 4 bases at V and 10 bases at J, with 17 bases in the middle. Germline CDR1 is MNHEY and CDR2 is SMNVEV (reference sequence). In nucleotides, the CDR3 is TGTGCCAGCAGTTCGTCGTCGAGCGGCTGGTCACCCCTCCACTTT. This codes for CASSSSSSGWSPLHF.

The V gene is TRBV21-1, the J gene TRBJ1-2; the table's D call, TRBD1, was not checked against the DNA. TRBV21-1 is shown as a pseudogene. The CDR3 spans 17 residues. CDR3 sequence reads: CASSLSDRGLLNYGYTF. CDR3 in DNA: TGTGCCAGCAGCCTCTCGGACAGGGGGCTACTTAACTATGGCTACACCTTC.

The chain has TRBV18 and TRBJ2-4; TRBD1 agrees at 8 bases. Unmatched junction bases numbered 7, after V lost 3 bases and J lost 6 bases. This CDR3 comprises 15 residues. Germline values: CDR1 KGHSH, CDR2 LQKENI. The CDR3 region is CASSPPDRGGNIQYF. The CDR3 DNA sequence: TGTGCCAGCTCACCCCCCGACAGGGGAGGAAACATTCAGTACTTC. The whole variable domain, remainder taken from reference TRBV18 and TRBJ2-4, is NAGVMQNPRHLVRRRGQEARLRCSPMKGHSHVYWYRQLPEEGLKFMVYLQKENIIDESGMPKERFSAEFPKEGPSILRIQQVVRGDSAAYFCASSPPDRGGNIQYFGAGTRLSVL.

V and J are TRBV5-1 and TRBJ2-3, with 8 bases fitting TRBD2. V was pared by 2 bases and J by 5 bases, with 13 bases of the junction left unmatched. CDR1 and CDR2 from the germline V gene are SGHRS and YFSETQ. The length of the CDR3 is 17 residues. The CDR3 loop is CASSLLGLATFRDTQYF. CDR3 in DNA: TGCGCCAGCAGCTTACTAGGACTAGCCACGTTTCGAGATACGCAGTATTTT.

This sequence joins TRBV6-6 and TRBJ2-3; the D gene is possibly TRBD2 (5 bases). Trimming took 5 bases from V and 1 from J, leaving 13 bases between them. In germline, CDR1 is MNHNY, CDR2 SVGAGI (reference sequence). This CDR3 is built from 15 residues. In DNA form, the CDR3 reads TGTGCCAGCAGTACGAAGCGGCCGGGCACAGATACGCAGTATTTT. Protein product: CASSTKRPGTDTQYF.

The V call is TRBV19, the J call TRBJ1-1; no reliable D call. V lost 3 bases and J 5 bases, leaving 16 bases between the germline ends. The CDR3 has 15 amino acids. Looked up from germline, CDR1 is LNHDA and CDR2 is SQIVND (reference sequence). The CDR3 DNA reads as TGTGCCAGTAGTATTACATGGAATCGGGGTACTGAAGCTTTCTTT. Translating gives CASSITWNRGTEAFF.

The CDR3 bases are TGTGCTAGTGGTTTGGGATTATGGGACAGGGGCCCTGAAGCTTTCTTT. This encodes CASGLGLWDRGPEAFF. The genes are TRBV12-5 and TRBJ1-1; 10 bases agree with TRBD1. The CDR3 is made up of 16 amino acids. Germline V gives CDR1 LGHNT, CDR2 FRNRAP. V was pared by 1 base and J by 6 bases, with 8 bases of the junction left unmatched.

The gene calls are TRBV10-1 and TRBJ2-7, with D tentatively TRBD2 (6 bases). Germline V gives CDR1 WNHNN, CDR2 SYGVQD (reference sequence). Trimming cost V 4 bases and J 3 bases, with 10 bases left between them. The CDR3 runs 13 residues. CDR3 in amino acids: CASSGSGVYEQYF. The CDR3 DNA is TGCGCCAGCAGTGGATCGGGAGTCTACGAGCAGTACTTC.

The V call is TRBV5-4, the J call TRBJ2-7; maybe TRBD2 (5 bases). CDR1 and CDR2 from the germline V gene are SGHNT and YYREEE (reference sequence). The V end lost 2 bases, the J end lost 7 bases, and 13 bases lay between the germline ends. The CDR3 length is 13 residues. CDR3 protein: CASSLGPSGEQYF. DNA of the CDR3: TGTGCCAGCAGCTTAGGACCCTCGGGAGAGCAGTACTTC. Complete variable domain (other parts from reference TRBV5-4 and TRBJ2-7): ETGVTQSPTHLIKTRGQQVTLRCSSQSGHNTVSWYQQALGQGPQFIFQYYREEENGRGNFPPRFSGLQFPNYSSELNVNALELDDSALYLCASSLGPSGEQYFGPGTRLTVT.

The CDR3: CASRRGQGAMISYNSPLHF. The CDR3 nucleotides read TGTGCCAGTAGAAGAGGACAGGGGGCTATGATTTCCTATAATTCACCCCTCCACTTT. The chain uses TRBV19 and TRBJ1-6; 11 positions agree with TRBD1. The germline V gene encodes CDR1 LNHDA and CDR2 SQIVND (reference sequence). The CDR3 is made up of 19 amino acids. V gave up 6 bases and J gave up 1 base; unmatched junction bases: 11.

The V gene is TRBV4-1, the J gene TRBJ2-1, with D hard to call. The germline V and J ends were trimmed by 4 bases and 3 bases, with 4 bases remaining between them. The CDR3 contains 12 residues. The V gene's germline CDR1 is MGHRA and CDR2 YSYEKL. CDR3 protein: CASSPNYNEQFF. As DNA, the CDR3 is TGCGCCAGCAGCCCTAACTACAATGAGCAGTTCTTC.

The V gene is TRBV7-8, the J gene TRBJ1-2, with D unclear. V was trimmed by 1 base and J by 4 bases, leaving 16 bases between them. Per germline, CDR1 SGHVS and CDR2 FQNEAQ. CDR3 length equals 16 residues. The CDR3 region is CASSLEVKESSYGYTF. The CDR3 nucleotides read TGTGCCAGCAGCTTAGAAGTCAAGGAGTCGAGCTATGGCTACACCTTC.

This rearrangement joins TRBV5-1 to TRBJ1-6; 9 bases align to TRBD1. CDR3 length: 15 residues. Germline assignment: CDR1 SGHRS and CDR2 YFSETQ. With 6 bases clipped from V and 10 bases from J, the junction kept 11 bases outside the gene matches. As DNA, the CDR3 is TGCGCCAGCACCCCAGGGACAGGGTTATGGTCACCCCTCCACTTT. Translated, it gives CASTPGTGLWSPLHF.

As to this clone: A read error may account for a junction end that differs from germline. The gene calls are TRBV2 and TRBJ2-3; the match to TRBD1 covers 8 bases. CDR1 is SNHLY, CDR2 FYNNEI, per germline. The CDR3 has 13 amino acids. CDR3 loop: CASGGQGADTRYF. In DNA form, the CDR3 reads TGTGCCAGCGGGGGGCAGGGGGCAGATACGCGGTATTTT. Based on the CDR3 plus reference TRBV2 and TRBJ2-3, the full variable domain is EPEVTQTPSHQVTQMGQEVILRCVPISNHLYFYWYRQILGQKVEFLVSFYNNEISEKSEIFDDQFSVERPDGSNFTLKIRSTKLEDSAMYFCASGGQGADTRYFGPGTRLTVL.

Remarks on this clone: Other DNA sequences in this sample translate to the same CDR3. The CDR3 protein is CASSLRGKSYNEQFF. The CDR3 nucleotides read TGTGCCAGCAGCTTAAGGGGAAAGTCCTACAATGAGCAGTTCTTC. The V and J genes are TRBV7-2 and TRBJ2-1; D may be TRBD1 (5 bases). CDR1 is SGHTA and CDR2 is FQGNSA in the germline V gene. Trimming cost V 2 bases and J 1 base, with 9 bases left between them. The CDR3 is made up of 15 amino acids. Full variable domain (remainder filled in from reference TRBV7-2 and TRBJ2-1): GAGVSQSPSNKVTEKGKDVELRCDPISGHTALYWYRQSLGQGLEFLIYFQGNSAPDKSGLPSDRFSAERTGGSVSTLTIQRTQQEDSAVYLCASSLRGKSYNEQFFGPGTRLTVL.

This chain links TRBV9 with TRBJ2-7, with 8 positions matching TRBD1. The CDR3 runs to 15 residues. CDR1 is SGDLS, CDR2 YYNGEE, per germline. V was pared by 3 bases and J by 7 bases, with 12 bases of the junction left unmatched. This chain's CDR3 is CASSGWDRPSEEQYF. DNA for the CDR3: TGTGCCAGCAGCGGATGGGACAGGCCGTCGGAAGAGCAGTACTTC. Drawing the rest from reference TRBV9 and TRBJ2-7, the complete variable domain is DSGVTQTPKHLITATGQRVTLRCSPRSGDLSVYWYQQSLDQGLQFLIQYYNGEERAKGNILERFSAQQFPDLHSELNLSSLELGDSALYFCASSGWDRPSEEQYFGPGTRLTVT.

This rearrangement joins TRBV7-8 to TRBJ1-1; 7 bases line up with TRBD1. The V segment lost 0 bases and the J segment 9 bases; nucleotides outside the gene matches: 7. From germline, CDR1 is SGHVS and CDR2 FQNEAQ. This CDR3 has 14 residues. In nucleotides, the CDR3 is TGTGCCAGCAGCTTAGCCCCTATACAGGGGAAAGCTTTCTTT. This codes for CASSLAPIQGKAFF.

This rearrangement joins TRBV5-8 to TRBJ1-4; weak D call: TRBD1 (5 bases). Germline V lookup: CDR1 SGHTS, CDR2 YDEGEE. Deletions cut 0 bases from V and 7 bases from J, with 19 bases between. This CDR3 spans 17 amino acids. CDR3 sequence (DNA): TGTGCCAGCAGCTTGGTTCGGGCGGGGGGGGTTTTTGAAAAACTGTTTTTT. As protein: CASSLVRAGGVFEKLFF.

Concerning this clone itself: The junction does not match germline at one end; this may be a read error. As DNA, the CDR3 is TGTGCCAGCTCGCCACTTGACAGGGACTACGAGCAGTACTTC. Translating gives CASSPLDRDYEQYF. The rearrangement links TRBV18 to TRBJ2-7, with 7 positions matching TRBD1. Per germline, CDR1 KGHSH and CDR2 LQKENI. The CDR3 loop spans 14 amino acids.

The V call is TRBV7-2, the J call TRBJ1-5, with D perhaps matching TRBD1 (6 bases). The V gene's germline CDR1 is SGHTA and CDR2 FQGNSA. V was pared by 1 base and J by 5 bases, with 12 bases between. The CDR3 contains 15 residues. The CDR3 here is CASSLVGRGDQPQHF. CDR3 nucleotides: TGTGCCAGCAGCTTAGTCGGCAGGGGAGATCAGCCCCAGCATTTT. The full variable domain, completed using reference TRBV7-2 and TRBJ1-5, is GAGVSQSPSNKVTEKGKDVELRCDPISGHTALYWYRQSLGQGLEFLIYFQGNSAPDKSGLPSDRFSAERTGGSVSTLTIQRTQQEDSAVYLCASSLVGRGDQPQHFGDGTRLSIL.

The chain employs TRBV4-2 and TRBJ1-4; 12 nucleotides agree with TRBD1. This CDR3 spans 19 amino acids. The ends lost 1 base at V and 3 bases at J; junction bases unmatched: 9. The germline V gene has CDR1 LGHNA and CDR2 YNFKEQ. The DNA of the CDR3 is TGTGCCAGCAGCCAAGGCCGCCGGGGACAGGGGGCAGCTAATGAAAAACTGTTTTTT. Its translation is CASSQGRRGQGAANEKLFF.

DNA for the CDR3: TGTGCCAGCAGAGCCCCGGGACTAGCGGGTATTAGCACAGATACGCAGTATTTT. It translates to CASRAPGLAGISTDTQYF. The chain links TRBV28 to TRBJ2-3; 12 nucleotides match TRBD2. With 6 bases clipped from V and 0 bases from J, the junction kept 10 bases outside the gene matches. From germline, CDR1 is MDHEN and CDR2 SYDVKM. This CDR3 contains 18 residues.